Listed below are T cell receptor beta chains from one sample, sequenced in a study of OX40 agonist ivuxolimab in advanced cancers. Some clones are missing from TCRdb's copy, which holds only in-frame ones; the method was immunoSEQ multiplex PCR. This table has tens of thousands of clones, around 89% appearing once. The source was CD4+ or CD8+ T cells sorted from blood, collected in a trial of the OX40 agonist ivuxolimab. The receptor set was obtained from an adult with an advanced solid tumor such as melanoma, head and neck, liver or kidney cancer. Both conserved end residues are trimmed from each CDR3.

V	J	CDR3
TRBV5-4	TRBJ1-2	ASSLAAGGGYT
TRBV9	TRBJ2-7	ASSVDGAPLYEQY
TRBV19	TRBJ2-3	ASSIGPLTDTQY
TRBV6-1	TRBJ2-5	ASSEPRRETQY
TRBV7-8	TRBJ2-1	ASSLAGSSYNEQF
TRBV27	TRBJ2-1	ASSSHSQLAGGSYEQF
TRBV19	TRBJ2-3	ASKGGDTQY
TRBV18	TRBJ2-7	ASSPPNGRDYEQY
TRBV19	TRBJ2-1	ASSIGPAGVNEQF
TRBV7-9	TRBJ1-4	ASSLGDESDEKLF
TRBV28	TRBJ2-7	ASSTTPPYEQY
TRBV28	TRBJ1-5	ASSSAQGATQPQH
TRBV4-1	TRBJ2-3	ASSQEGRGHTDTQY
TRBV5-6	TRBJ2-3	ASRGEGLTDTQY